This TCR beta chain was profiled in a study of T cell clonality in common variable immunodeficiency (dated by TCRdb to about 2015). On this clone itself: Its antigen is still unknown. The read terminates 3 residues ahead of where the CDR3 ends, so the germline J gene completes it.

CVID samples and control samples contributed equivalent amounts of genomic DNA as sequencing input. For every sample, a 60 bp segment covering the rearranged TCRbeta CDR3 region was amplified and then sequenced. The immunoSEQ assay, a bias-corrected multiplex PCR with high-throughput sequencing, was employed for TCRbeta amplification. The paper's data handling went like this. Every unique nucleotide sequence counted as a clone and was annotated with V, D and J genes, copy number and frequency. Sequences were labeled productive if in frame, and non-productive if out of frame or containing stop codons. As previously described, Shannon's entropy was used to calculate clonality. Mean CDR3 Kyte-Doolittle hydropathy was derived from the predicted amino acid sequences of productive clones. Scaled V gene usage was hierarchically clustered using Manhattan distance and complete linkage with the R hclust function. Sharing of clones by CDR3 amino acid sequence was evaluated through resampling of 12 repertoires per group over 100 rounds. Repertoires were searched for roughly 70 published EBV-specific and fewer than 300 published CMV-specific TCRbeta sequences. Analysis left out a couple of CVID samples that produced under 10,000 sequences, so a few dozen CVID repertoires remained. TCRdb stores this immuneACCESS table with in-frame sequences only. Part of the clones is absent; in the studies checked, under half of the shortfall reflects unresolved V genes, and no reason is known for the rest. V and J calls and clone size are given by that table; D and trimming were obtained from the DNA. The sample's table covers several thousand clones. The ten most abundant clones make up 3% to 4% of the sample.

What the study reported, not specific to this receptor: According to the authors, figuring out what caused the increased clonality in CVID would require sequencing the repertoires of T cell subpopulations. CVID TCRbeta sequences reportedly showed fewer deletions and N-nucleotide insertions and lacked highly modified clones with 13 or more V deletions. CVID subjects shared fewer TCRbeta clones with each other than healthy controls did (p < 0.0001). Even though DNA input was the same, control samples had an average of about 80,000 unique sequences each, compared with roughly 30,000 in CVID samples. Correlations of repertoire features with clinical complications were constrained by heterogeneity among patients within the CVID cohort. TCRbeta clonality was higher in CVID subjects than in healthy controls (t-test p = 0.018), and the increase was most characteristic of about a third of subjects.

V lost 1 base and J lost 2 bases, and the count of bases not matched to a germline gene is 8. The germline V gene gives CDR1 as MNHNS and CDR2 as SASEGT. The CDR3 runs 17 amino acids, cysteine and phenylalanine included. The CDR3 was read in part: 42 bases, with the frame set at base 1. Standard criteria, namely reduction of serum IgG, IgA and/or IgM below the normal range together with specific antibody deficiency, were applied for the diagnosis of CVID. The CVID group comprised around 44 subjects, roughly 15 female and around 30 male, aged roughly 8 to 65 years with a mean age of roughly 40. Most CVID patients and most healthy controls were of Caucasian heritage. At the time of study participation, every CVID subject had been on replacement immunoglobulin therapy for one year or longer. At blood collection, none of the CVID subjects was ill or on immunomodulatory or immunosuppressive medication. Heparinized peripheral whole blood samples of about 5 to 9 ml were collected from each donor. Genomic DNA from adults with common variable immune deficiency (CVID) and from healthy adult controls was used to sequence TCRbeta CDR3 repertoires. Diluted blood was subjected to density centrifugation over Hypaque 1077 or Ficoll-Paque for isolation of peripheral blood mononuclear cells. Genomic DNA was obtained from unsorted mononuclear cells through either Qiagen column purification or a centrifugation-based method.

Material for sequencing was peripheral blood mononuclear cells. The receptor chain draws on TRBV6-1 and TRBJ1-5, with 7 bases aligning to TRBD1. This TCR came from a human donor with common variable immunodeficiency. The CDR3 bases that were read are TGTGCCAGCAGTGAAGGGGAGGGGGCGGTAGGCAATCAGCCC. The translation is CASSEGEGAVGNQP. In full, the CDR3 is CASSEGEGAVGNQPQHF.